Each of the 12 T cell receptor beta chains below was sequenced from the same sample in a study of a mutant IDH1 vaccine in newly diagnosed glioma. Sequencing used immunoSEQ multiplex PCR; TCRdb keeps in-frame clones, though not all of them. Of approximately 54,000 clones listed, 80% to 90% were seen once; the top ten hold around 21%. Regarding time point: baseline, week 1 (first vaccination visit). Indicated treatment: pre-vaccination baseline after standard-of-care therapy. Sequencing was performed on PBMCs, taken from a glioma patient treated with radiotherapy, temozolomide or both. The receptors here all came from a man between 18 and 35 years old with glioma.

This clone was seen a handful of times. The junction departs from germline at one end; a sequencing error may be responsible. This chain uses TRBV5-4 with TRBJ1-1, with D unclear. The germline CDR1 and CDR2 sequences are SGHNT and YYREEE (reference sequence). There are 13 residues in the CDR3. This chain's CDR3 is CASSQEAEAEAFF. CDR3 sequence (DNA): TGCGCCAGCAGCCAAGAAGCGGAGGCTGAAGCTTTCTTT.

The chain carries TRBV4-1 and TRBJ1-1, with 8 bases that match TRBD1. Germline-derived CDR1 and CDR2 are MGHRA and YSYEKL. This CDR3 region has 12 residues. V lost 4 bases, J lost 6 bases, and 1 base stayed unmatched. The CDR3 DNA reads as TGCGCCAGCAGCCGACAGGGGTCTGAAGCTTTCTTT. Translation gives CASSRQGSEAFF.

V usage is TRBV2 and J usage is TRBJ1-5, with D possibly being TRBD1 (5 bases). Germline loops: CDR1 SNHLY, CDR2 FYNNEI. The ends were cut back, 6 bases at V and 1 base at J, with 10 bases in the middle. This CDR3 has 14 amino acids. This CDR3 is CASRTRVSNQPQHF. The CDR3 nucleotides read TGTGCCAGCAGGACCAGGGTGAGCAATCAGCCCCAGCATTTT.

CDR3 nucleotide sequence: TGTGCCTGGAGTGGGGGACGGGTAGCCGAGCAGTTCTTC. Residues: CAWSGGRVAEQFF. This rearrangement joins TRBV30 to TRBJ2-1, with D tentatively TRBD1 or TRBD2 (5 bases each). V dropped 1 base and J dropped 10 bases, with 14 bases sitting between them. The germline V gene encodes CDR1 GTSNPN and CDR2 SVGIG (reference sequence). The CDR3 covers 13 residues.

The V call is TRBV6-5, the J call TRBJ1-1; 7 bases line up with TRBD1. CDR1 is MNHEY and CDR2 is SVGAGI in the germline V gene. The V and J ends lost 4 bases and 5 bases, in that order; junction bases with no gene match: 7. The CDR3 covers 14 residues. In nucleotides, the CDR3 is TGTGCCAGCAGTTCTAACAGGGGAGGTACTGAAGCTTTCTTT. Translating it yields CASSSNRGGTEAFF.

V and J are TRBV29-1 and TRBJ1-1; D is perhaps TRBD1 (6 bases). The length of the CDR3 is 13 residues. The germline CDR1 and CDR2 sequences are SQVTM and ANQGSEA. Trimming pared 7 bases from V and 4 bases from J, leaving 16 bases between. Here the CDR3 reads CSAAWQGSTEAFF. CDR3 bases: TGCAGCGCCGCTTGGCAGGGGAGCACTGAAGCTTTCTTT.

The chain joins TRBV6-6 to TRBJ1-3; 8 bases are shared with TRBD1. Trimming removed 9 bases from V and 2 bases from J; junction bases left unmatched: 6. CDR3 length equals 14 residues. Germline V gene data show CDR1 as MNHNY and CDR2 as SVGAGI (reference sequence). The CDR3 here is CASNKQGAGNTIYF. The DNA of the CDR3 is TGTGCCAGTAATAAACAGGGGGCTGGAAACACCATATATTTT.

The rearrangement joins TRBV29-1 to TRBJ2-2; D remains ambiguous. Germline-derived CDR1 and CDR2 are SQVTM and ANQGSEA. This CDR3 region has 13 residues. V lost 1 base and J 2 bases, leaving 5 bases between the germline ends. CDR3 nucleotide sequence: TGCAGCGTTGAAGGGGGAAACACCGGGGAGCTGTTTTTT. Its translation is CSVEGGNTGELFF.

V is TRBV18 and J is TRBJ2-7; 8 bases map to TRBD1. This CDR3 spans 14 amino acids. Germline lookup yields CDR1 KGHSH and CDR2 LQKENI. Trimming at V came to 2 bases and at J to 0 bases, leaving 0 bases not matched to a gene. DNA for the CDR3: TGTGCCAGCTCACCAGACAGGGGCTCCTACGAGCAGTACTTC. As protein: CASSPDRGSYEQYF.

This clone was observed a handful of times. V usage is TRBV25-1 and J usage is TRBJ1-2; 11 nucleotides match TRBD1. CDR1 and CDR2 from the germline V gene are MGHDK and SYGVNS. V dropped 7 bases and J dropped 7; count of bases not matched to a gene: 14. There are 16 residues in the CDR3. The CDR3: CASTDDRTGGASGYTF. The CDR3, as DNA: TGTGCCAGCACAGACGATCGGACAGGGGGCGCCAGTGGCTACACCTTC.

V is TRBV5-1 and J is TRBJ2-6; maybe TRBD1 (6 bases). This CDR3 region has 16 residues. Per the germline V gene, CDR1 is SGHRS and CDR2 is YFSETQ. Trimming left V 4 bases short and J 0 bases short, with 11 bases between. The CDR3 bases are TGCGCCAGCAGCCCTGACAGGCGCTCTGGGGCCAACGTCCTGACTTTC. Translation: CASSPDRRSGANVLTF.

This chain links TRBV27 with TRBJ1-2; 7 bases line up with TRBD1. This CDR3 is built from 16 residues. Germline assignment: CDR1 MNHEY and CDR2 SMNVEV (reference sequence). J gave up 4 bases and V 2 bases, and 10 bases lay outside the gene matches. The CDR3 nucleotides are TGTGCCAGCAGTTTAACCCTCGACAGGGCGAGCTATGGCTACACCTTC. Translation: CASSLTLDRASYGYTF.